This is a list of T cell receptor beta chains from one sample in a study of T cell responses to AZD1222 COVID-19 vaccine. Sequencing used immunoSEQ multiplex PCR; TCRdb keeps in-frame clones, though not all of them. The repertoire holds 150,000 to 200,000 clones, with about 86% as singletons. Specimen: peripheral blood, collected on day 0 of AZD1222 vaccination. These receptors were taken from an adult in good health. CDR3s include the opening cysteine and the closing phenylalanine or tryptophan. A D gene is named only where the DNA matches it firmly. Some rows have no size entry. The others give once, few or many, or a class for an expanded clone.

>TRBJ2-7|TRBD1|few|TRBV12-3/TRBV12-4
TGTGCCAGCAAGGGACAGAGCTACAACGAGCAGTACTTC
CASKGQSYNEQYF
>TRBJ1-2|-|-|TRBV7-8
TGTGCCAGCAGCCCCAGGGCTGAGGCTAACTATGGCTACACCTTC
CASSPRAEANYGYTF
>TRBJ1-2|TRBD1|-|TRBV13
TGTGCCAGCAGCTCCTCCGGGACAGGGGGCGCGGGTGGCTACACCTTC
CASSSSGTGGAGGYTF
>TRBJ1-4|-|-|TRBV10-3
TGTGCCATCAGTGGAGGGGGGAATGAAAAACTGTTTTTT
CAISGGGNEKLFF
>TRBJ2-2|-|-|TRBV18
TGTGCCAGCTCACCACAAAACACCGGGGAGCTGTTTTTT
CASSPQNTGELFF
>TRBJ1-6|-|once|TRBV9
TGTGCCAGCAGCCCCGACAGGACTCGTTCACCCCTCCACTTT
CASSPDRTRSPLHF
>TRBJ2-3|TRBD2|-|TRBV4-1
TGCGCCAGCAGCAACGGACTAGCGGGGTCGAGCACAGATACGCAGTATTTT
CASSNGLAGSSTDTQYF
>TRBJ1-5|-|-|TRBV6-2/TRBV6-3
TGTGCCAGCAGTTCCCCTCCCTGGCAGCCCCAGCATTTT
CASSSPPWQPQHF
>TRBJ2-1|-|once|TRBV11-2
TGTGCCAGCAGCTTAACCGGAAGTGCGGAGCAGTTCTTC
CASSLTGSAEQFF
>TRBJ1-3|-|-|TRBV9
TGTGCCAGCAGCGTAGCCCCCATTCTCGAGTCTGGAAACACCATATATTTT
CASSVAPILESGNTIYF
>TRBJ1-6|-|-|TRBV28
TGTGCCAGCAGTCCGTGGGCCGGTGGGGTCCTTAGATCACCCCTCCACTTT
CASSPWAGGVLRSPLHF
>TRBJ2-5|TRBD2|-|TRBV10-3
TGTGCCATCAGTGCAGATTTAGCGGGGTTCCAAGAGACCCAGTACTTC
CAISADLAGFQETQYF
>TRBJ2-3|TRBD1|-|TRBV6-4
TGTGCCAGCAGGAGACAGGGGAGCACAGATACGCAGTATTTT
CASRRQGSTDTQYF
>TRBJ1-1|TRBD1|-|TRBV18
TGTGCCAGCTCTCTCCGACAGGGGGCAATAACTGAAGCTTTCTTT
CASSLRQGAITEAFF
>TRBJ2-7|TRBD1|-|TRBV7-6
TGTGCCAGCAGCTTCCAGGACAGGTCTACCTACGAGCAGTACTTC
CASSFQDRSTYEQYF
>TRBJ1-2|TRBD1|-|TRBV9
TGTGCCAGCAGCGTAGGACAGGGGCCCAACTATGGCTACACCTTC
CASSVGQGPNYGYTF
>TRBJ2-7|-|-|TRBV7-2
TGTGCCAGCAGCCCGCTCAGGAGCTCCTACGAGCAGTACTTC
CASSPLRSSYEQYF
>TRBJ2-3|TRBD1|-|TRBV15
TGTGCCACCAGCAGGGACAGGGAGACAGATACGCAGTATTTT
CATSRDRETDTQYF
>TRBJ1-1|TRBD1|-|TRBV7-9
TGTGCCAGCAGCCCCCGGGGACAGGGGAGGTCGGACACTGAAGCTTTCTTT
CASSPRGQGRSDTEAFF
>TRBJ1-6|-|-|TRBV7-7
TGTGCTAGCAGCTTCTTTGCCCTTAGACAGCACCACTATAATTCACCCCTCCACTTT
CASSFFALRQHHYNSPLHF
>TRBJ1-1|-|-|TRBV6-5
TGTGCCAGCACTAGACGCGGTGGACGTGGGGCTTTCTTT
CASTRRGGRGAFF
>TRBJ2-3|-|-|TRBV5-1
TGCGCCAGCAGCTTAGGGGGACGGGTCGGGATGACCACAGATACGCAGTATTTT
CASSLGGRVGMTTDTQYF
>TRBJ2-5|TRBD2|-|TRBV6-9
TGTGCCAGTAACCCGGGGGGGGTACTAGAGACCCAGTACTTC
CASNPGGVLETQYF
>TRBJ2-7|-|-|TRBV7-2
TGTGCCAGCAGTCGCAGGGGAGGGGACTTTTACGAGCAGTACTTC
CASSRRGGDFYEQYF
>TRBJ2-2|-|-|TRBV7-2
TGTGCCAGCAGCTTATGGGATTCCAGGCCGGGCGGGGAGCTGTTTTTT
CASSLWDSRPGGELFF
>TRBJ1-5|-|-|TRBV19
TGTGCCAGTAGTATACTGGCAGGTTTCAATCAGCCCCAGCATTTT
CASSILAGFNQPQHF
>TRBJ2-5|-|-|TRBV6-6
TGTGCCAGCAAGGGGGAGGGAGGAGAGACCCAGTACTTC
CASKGEGGETQYF
>TRBJ1-4|-|-|TRBV5-5
TGTGCCAGCAGCTTGAGGGCCGGCGGTGAAAAACTGTTTTTT
CASSLRAGGEKLFF
>TRBJ1-1|TRBD1|-|TRBV2
TGTGCCACCCATCAGGGGGCGGTCACTGAAGCTTTCTTT
CATHQGAVTEAFF
>TRBJ2-1|-|-|TRBV7-9
TGTGCCAGCAGCCCTCGGAGTGGGGCCTACAATGAGCAGTTCTTC
CASSPRSGAYNEQFF
>TRBJ1-2|TRBD1|-|TRBV19
TGTGCCAGTAGTACGATCGCAGGGGGGGAAGACTATGGCTACACCTTC
CASSTIAGGEDYGYTF
>TRBJ2-5|TRBD2|-|TRBV9
TGTGCCAGCAGCCTTCAAGCGGGGGCCTTACAAGAGACCCAGTACTTC
CASSLQAGALQETQYF
>TRBJ2-7|-|-|TRBV11-2
TGTGCCAGCAGCTTAGCAATCGGGGAGTACTACGAGCAGTACTTC
CASSLAIGEYYEQYF
>TRBJ1-1|TRBD1|-|TRBV5-4
TGTGCCAGCAGTGAAGGGGGCGCCCCGGGGACTGAAGCTTTCTTT
CASSEGGAPGTEAFF
>TRBJ1-1|-|-|TRBV27
TGTGCCAGCAGTTTCCCCGGAAGGACTGAAGCTTTCTTT
CASSFPGRTEAFF
>TRBJ1-1|-|-|TRBV7-3
TGTGCCAGCAGCCCGGGACACCAGAACACTGAAGCTTTCTTT
CASSPGHQNTEAFF
>TRBJ2-7|-|once|TRBV7-3
TGTGCCAGCAGCTCTACCGGGACAACCGAGCAGTACTTC
CASSSTGTTEQYF
>TRBJ2-1|TRBD2|-|TRBV28
TGTGCCAGCAGTTTATGGAGGGATGCGGGGGGGGCCGGCAATGAGCAGTTCTTC
CASSLWRDAGGAGNEQFF
>TRBJ2-7|-|medium-sized|TRBV30
TGTGCCTGGAGTGTGGGGGGGCGCGAGTTTTACGAGCAGTACTTC
CAWSVGGREFYEQYF
>TRBJ1-6|-|-|TRBV27
TGTGCCAGCAGTACTTGGGGGCGGGGTCCGGATTCACCCCTCCACTTT
CASSTWGRGPDSPLHF
>TRBJ2-7|-|-|TRBV9
TGTGCCAGCAGCGTAGCCGGGGGAGAATACGAGCAGTACTTC
CASSVAGGEYEQYF
>TRBJ2-7|TRBD2|-|TRBV5-6
TGTGCCAGCAGCGAAGGTCTAGCGGGGGCCTCCGGATACGAGCAGTACTTC
CASSEGLAGASGYEQYF